The source of this T cell receptor (beta chain) is a study of T cells in Graves' hyperthyroidism and ophthalmopathy. Whole-study findings and limits: A median 6.5 months before onset, the model predicted ophthalmopathy.

TCR beta CDR3 sequences were amplified from RNA transcripts. HTBI primers were employed in a first-round RT-PCR of the TCR CDR3. TCRdb itself ran the multiplex PCR reads through MiXCR, one entry per CDR3 protein. This table holds about 350,000 distinct CDR3 sequences, over 15% found once. This clonotype was recorded many times. Its antigen is currently unknown. Trimming stripped 6 bases from V and 6 bases from J, with 14 bases between. Per the germline V gene, CDR1 is MNHEY and CDR2 is SVGEGT. CDR3 length: 13 amino acids. The origin of this receptor is a woman in her 40s with Graves' ophthalmopathy. The rearrangement joins TRBV6-2 or TRBV6-3 to TRBJ1-2; tentatively, D is TRBD1 (5 bases). Sequenced material: blood. CDR3 sequence (DNA): TGTGCCAGCAGACTTACCAGGGTCCATGGCTACACCTTC. The encoded protein is CASRLTRVHGYTF.